This TCR beta chain was recovered during a study of regulatory T cells in long-lasting Graves disease. Overall study: By definition, persistent Graves' disease involved antithyroid drugs for over 5 years alongside positive TSH receptor antibodies. The study, taken as a whole, reports: Tissue studied was limited to peripheral blood, excluding thyroid tissue.

Sample time point: persistent/refractory GD, antithyroid drugs over 5 years with positive TRAb. Extracted PBMC RNA gave rise to the TCR library. With EDTA tubes as the receptacles, 7 to 9 milliliters of peripheral blood were drawn. This clonotype was recorded at least ten times. What it binds is unknown. Between the trimmed V and J ends, which lost 4 bases and 1 base, there was a span of 7 bases. The germline CDR1 and CDR2 sequences are MDHEN and SYDVKM. The CDR3 loop spans 13 amino acids. With iRepertoire HTBI primers and Arm-PCR of CDR3 regions, TCR beta libraries were built. Via MiXCR, TCRdb re-called the multiplex PCR reads, giving one row per CDR3 protein. The sample shows some 370,000 distinct CDR3 sequences, approximately 25% of them seen only once.

The chain joins TRBV28 to TRBJ1-2, with D uncertain. The clonotype was recovered from a woman aged 40 to 49 with Graves disease. Sequences were derived from peripheral blood mononuclear cells (PBMCs), sampled when the disease was refractory, from a patient treated with antithyroid drugs. The CDR3 spells CASSSKGNYGYTF. The CDR3 DNA follows: TGTGCCAGCAGTTCAAAGGGTAACTATGGCTACACCTTC.